Listed here is a single T cell receptor (beta chain). The sample comes from a study of technical replicates of blood from a few donors. The length of the CDR3 is 16 residues. Germline lookup yields CDR1 MNHEY and CDR2 SMNVEV (reference sequence). Trimming left V 5 bases short and J 2 bases short, with 17 bases between. Profiled with immunoSEQ multiplex PCR; TCRdb holds only in-frame clones, not every one. The sample includes about 82,000 clones, around 96% of them seen just once. This sequence was found in a human donor in good health. Sequenced input: T cells isolated from PBMCs. This chain uses TRBV27 with TRBJ2-3; tentative D call: TRBD2 (5 bases). The CDR3 DNA is TGTGCCAGCAGTAAGGACTCGGCCCCAGCCACAGATACGCAGTATTTT. This sequence encodes CASSKDSAPATDTQYF.